Described below is a single T cell receptor beta chain sequence and its context. What it recognizes is unknown. The data were taken from a study of cytomegalovirus exposure and HLA in healthy donors. Study-wide results and caveats: While the bulk of TCR sequences proved rare, some public TCRs turned up in many donors. The CMV antigen specificity of three CMV-associated chains was confirmed through in vitro analysis.

Produced via immunoSEQ multiplex PCR; TCRdb's table is partial and in-frame only. The sample has a few hundred thousand clones, over 80% seen once. There are 15 residues in the CDR3. The germline V gene has CDR1 SGHRS and CDR2 YFSETQ. Trimming took 4 bases from V and 1 from J, leaving 11 bases between them. This rearrangement joins TRBV5-1 to TRBJ1-4; no clear D gene. The receptor comes from a woman in her twenties or thirties in good health and CMV-seropositive. Sequencing was performed on PBMCs. CDR3 sequence: CASSPRTGTNEKLFF. The CDR3 DNA reads TGCGCCAGCAGCCCCAGGACGGGAACTAATGAAAAACTGTTTTTT.